Below are 10 T cell receptor beta chains sequenced from a single sample in a study of beta chain features in type 1 diabetes. Study-wide results and limits: Shortening of TCRB CDR3s, moderate but significant, appeared in all four CD4+ subsets of Type 1 diabetes patients.

All of the isolated RNA was reverse transcribed, so expressed TCRB transcripts were sequenced. Method: immunoSEQ multiplex PCR; TCRdb's copy keeps in-frame clones and lacks some. The table records about 160,000 clones, 7.5% to 8.5% of them present only once. These receptors have no known antigen. The sequenced sample was central memory CD4+ T cells from blood. These receptor sequences come from a man aged 18-30 years with type 1 diabetes.

This clone was seen a handful of times. The rearrangement links TRBV7-8 to TRBJ1-5, with TRBD1 identical over 12 bases. CDR1 SGHVS and CDR2 FQNEAQ come from the germline V gene. The junction had 11 bases not matched to a gene; V was cut back by 5 bases and J by 6 bases. This CDR3 comprises 17 residues. In DNA form, the CDR3 reads TGTGCCAGCAGCCAATCGGGACAGGGGGCAACGAGTCAGCCCCAGCATTTT. It codes for CASSQSGQGATSQPQHF.

In its sample, this clone was seen many times. This chain links TRBV7-2 with TRBJ1-4; 8 bases map to TRBD1. The V gene end was trimmed by 5 bases and the J gene end by 8 bases; junction bases not matched to a gene: 7. The germline CDR1 and CDR2 sequences are SGHTA and FQGNSA. The CDR3 loop spans 14 amino acids. The CDR3 here is CASSLQGAGEKLFF. CDR3 DNA sequence: TGTGCCAGCAGCCTTCAGGGGGCTGGGGAAAAACTGTTTTTT. Together with reference TRBV7-2 and TRBJ1-4, the CDR3 gives the full variable domain: GAGVSQSPSNKVTEKGKDVELRCDPISGHTALYWYRQSLGQGLEFLIYFQGNSAPDKSGLPSDRFSAERTGGSVSTLTIQRTQQEDSAVYLCASSLQGAGEKLFFGSGTQLSVL.

This clone was recorded a few times. The V and J genes are TRBV5-6 and TRBJ2-7; TRBD1 is a possible D gene (6 bases). The CDR3 extends over 12 amino acids. V was shortened by 4 bases and J by 7 bases, with 12 bases between the two germline ends. The germline V gene encodes CDR1 SGHDT and CDR2 YYEEEE. The CDR3 loop is CASSAQGQEQYF. In DNA form, the CDR3 reads TGTGCCAGCAGCGCCCAGGGGCAGGAGCAGTACTTC.

In its sample, this clone was seen many times. The gene calls are TRBV28 and TRBJ2-4; D possibly corresponds to TRBD2 (6 bases). This CDR3 contains 15 residues. V was clipped by 6 bases and J by 3 bases, with 15 bases between them. Germline V gene data show CDR1 as MDHEN and CDR2 as SYDVKM. CDR3 coding DNA: TGTGCCAGCAGGCAGACCGGGGGAGTCAAAAACATTCAGTACTTC. Its translation is CASRQTGGVKNIQYF.

The chain is built from TRBV11-2 and TRBJ2-3; 9 bases align to TRBD1. The CDR3 loop spans 16 amino acids. Germline V gives CDR1 SGHAT, CDR2 FQNNGV. V was clipped by 3 bases and J by 8 bases; unmatched bases: 12. CDR3 protein: CASSFRDRESKGTQYF. The CDR3 bases are TGTGCCAGCAGCTTCCGGGACAGGGAATCAAAGGGTACGCAGTATTTT.

This clone was seen a few times. The chain employs TRBV5-1 and TRBJ2-5, with TRBD2 matching 11 bases. Germline trimming cut 3 bases from V and 5 bases from J; bases unmatched to any gene: 9. This CDR3 has 16 amino acids. The germline CDR1 and CDR2 sequences are SGHRS and YFSETQ. CDR3 DNA sequence: TGCGCCAGCAGCTCGACAACTAGCGGGAGTGGGGAGACCCAGTACTTC. Its protein is CASSSTTSGSGETQYF.

The genes are TRBV10-3 and TRBJ2-3; TRBD2 is a possible D gene (6 bases). CDR3 length equals 15 residues. Trimming left V 0 bases short and J 7 bases short, with 14 bases between. The germline CDR1 and CDR2 sequences are ENHRY and SYGVKD. CDR3 nucleotide sequence: TGTGCCATCAGTGAGTCCCCCTCTAGCGAGTATACGCAGTATTTT. It translates to CAISESPSSEYTQYF.

This clone was seen a handful of times. V is TRBV7-8 and J is TRBJ2-5; TRBD2 agrees at 11 bases. The CDR3 extends over 13 amino acids. Germline values: CDR1 SGHVS, CDR2 FQNEAQ. CDR3 sequence (DNA): TGTGCGAGTAGCGGGGGGGTCCAAGAGACCCAGTACTTC. It translates to CASSGGVQETQYF.

This clone was recorded a few times. The chain carries TRBV10-3 and TRBJ1-1; D is possibly TRBD1 (6 bases). V was clipped by 4 bases and J by 0 bases, with 9 bases between them. The germline gives CDR1 ENHRY, CDR2 SYGVKD. This CDR3 is 14 amino acids long. The CDR3 DNA sequence: TGTGCCATCAGTGGGGGGGGCTTGAACACTGAAGCTTTCTTT. Its translation: CAISGGGLNTEAFF.

This clone came up a few times. V usage is TRBV30 and J usage is TRBJ1-1, with TRBD1 matching 7 bases. The trim removed 5 bases at V and 0 bases at J, leaving 9 bases unmatched. This CDR3 is built from 15 residues. Germline V gives CDR1 GTSNPN, CDR2 SVGIG (reference sequence). This chain's CDR3 is CAWHRTGNMNTEAFF. The CDR3 bases are TGTGCCTGGCATCGGACAGGTAACATGAACACTGAAGCTTTCTTT.